The following is a TCR beta chain sequence with its context. Antigen: not known. The data stem from a study of beta chain features in type 1 diabetes. Study conclusions and caveats: Patients with type 1 diabetes carried fewer insertions and had more deletions at their VDJ junctions. Researchers caution that PCR might favor shorter templates, equally among patients and controls. Type 1 diabetes patients had moderately but significantly shorter TCRB CDR3s in all four CD4+ subsets.

Reverse transcribing all isolated RNA meant expressed TCRB transcripts were sequenced. Libraries were prepared by immunoSEQ multiplex PCR; TCRdb keeps only in-frame clonotypes and omits some of them. The repertoire holds around 26,000 clones, with 68% as singletons. Donors underwent one heparinised blood draw, around 100 mL on average. Stem cell-like memory, regulatory, central memory and naive CD4+ cells were sorted via CD45RO/CCR7/CD25/CD127/CD95/CD27. The CDR3 is made up of 17 amino acids. After removal of 2 bases from V and 1 base from J, the junction contained 7 bases not matched to a gene. The germline V gene encodes CDR1 LNHNV and CDR2 YYDKDF (reference sequence).

This clonotype was sampled from a middle-aged woman with type 1 diabetes. The rearrangement uses TRBV15 and TRBJ2-1, with 8 bases that match TRBD2. The sample was stem cell memory CD4+ T cells from blood. CDR3 region: CATSRPGLAGSYNEQFF. The CDR3 coding sequence is TGTGCCACCAGCAGACCCGGACTAGCCGGGTCCTACAATGAGCAGTTCTTC. Using reference TRBV15 and TRBJ2-1 for the parts outside the CDR3, the full variable domain is DAMVIQNPRYQVTQFGKPVTLSCSQTLNHNVMYWYQQKSSQAPKLLFHYYDKDFNNEADTPDNFQSRRPNTSFCFLDIRSPGLGDTAMYLCATSRPGLAGSYNEQFFGPGTRLTVL.